This TCR beta chain was recovered during a study of cytomegalovirus exposure and HLA in healthy donors. Study background: HLA-typed donors were the source of 86 million or so unique TCRs held in an early data release. Findings and limits, study-wide: When a later analysis was performed, an Asian-associated ancestry cluster reportedly had fewer N-insertions than the approximately 600-donor mean. A previous analysis found most TCR beta V segments productive roughly 90% or roughly 30% of the time.

13 Jbeta primers and 60 Vbeta primers were used for the PCR. TCRdb's table, derived via immunoSEQ multiplex PCR, lists solely in-frame clones and lacks some. Among some 70,000 clones listed, around 68% were seen once. To note about this clone: The antigen is undetermined.

The CDR3 has 16 amino acids. The germline gives CDR1 MGHDK, CDR2 SYGVNS. The V end lost 1 base, the J end lost 4 bases, and 16 bases lay between the germline ends. Input material: PBMCs. The sequence derives from a woman aged 30 to 39 in good health and CMV-seronegative. The chain links TRBV25-1 to TRBJ1-2, with D possibly TRBD1 on 5 matching bases. Here the CDR3 DNA reads TGTGCCAGCAGTGAATCCGCGAGCGACAGCTTCTATGGCTACACCTTC. Its protein product is CASSESASDSFYGYTF.